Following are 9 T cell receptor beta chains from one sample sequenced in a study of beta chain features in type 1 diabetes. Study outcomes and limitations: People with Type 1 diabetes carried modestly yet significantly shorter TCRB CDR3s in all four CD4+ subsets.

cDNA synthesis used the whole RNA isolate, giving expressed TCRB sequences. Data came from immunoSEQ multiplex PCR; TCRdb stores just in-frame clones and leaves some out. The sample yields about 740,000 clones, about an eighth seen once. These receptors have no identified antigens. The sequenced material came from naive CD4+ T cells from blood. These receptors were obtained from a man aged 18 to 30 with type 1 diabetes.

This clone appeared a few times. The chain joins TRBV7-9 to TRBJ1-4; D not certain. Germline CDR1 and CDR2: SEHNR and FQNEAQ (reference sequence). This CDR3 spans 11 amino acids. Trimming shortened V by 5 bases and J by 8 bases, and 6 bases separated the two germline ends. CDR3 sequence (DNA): TGTGCCAGCAGCAAGGGCGAAAAACTGTTTTTT. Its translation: CASSKGEKLFF. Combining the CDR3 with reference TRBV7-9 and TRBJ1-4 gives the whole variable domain DTGVSQNPRHKITKRGQNVTFRCDPISEHNRLYWYRQTLGQGPEFLTYFQNEAQLEKSRLLSDRFSAERPKGSFSTLEIQRTEQGDSAMYLCASSKGEKLFFGSGTQLSVL.

CDR3 sequence (DNA): TGTGCCAGCAGCCCAGGGCCATACGAGCAGTACTTC. Translated: CASSPGPYEQYF. The genes are TRBV28 and TRBJ2-7; D is perhaps TRBD1 (5 bases). Germline assignment: CDR1 MDHEN and CDR2 SYDVKM. V was pared by 6 bases and J by 4 bases, with 10 bases between. This CDR3 is built from 12 residues.

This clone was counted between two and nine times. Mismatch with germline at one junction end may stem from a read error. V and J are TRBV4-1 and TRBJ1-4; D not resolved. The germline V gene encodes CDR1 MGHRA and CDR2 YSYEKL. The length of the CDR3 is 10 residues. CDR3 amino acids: CASSPRIGVF. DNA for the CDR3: TGCGCCAGCAGCCCCCGGATCGGTGTTTTT.

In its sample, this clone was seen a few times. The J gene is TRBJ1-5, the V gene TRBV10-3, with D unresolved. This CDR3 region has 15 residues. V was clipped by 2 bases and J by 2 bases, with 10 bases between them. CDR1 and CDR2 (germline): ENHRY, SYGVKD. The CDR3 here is CAISEREVGNQPQHF. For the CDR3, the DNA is TGTGCCATCAGTGAGCGGGAGGTCGGCAATCAGCCCCAGCATTTT.

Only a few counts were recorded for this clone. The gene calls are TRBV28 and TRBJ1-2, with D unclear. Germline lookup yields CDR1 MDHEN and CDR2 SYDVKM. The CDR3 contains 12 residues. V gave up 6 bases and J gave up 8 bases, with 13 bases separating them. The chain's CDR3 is CASSRTVGGYTF. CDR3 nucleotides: TGTGCCAGCAGCCGTACCGTGGGAGGCTACACCTTC.

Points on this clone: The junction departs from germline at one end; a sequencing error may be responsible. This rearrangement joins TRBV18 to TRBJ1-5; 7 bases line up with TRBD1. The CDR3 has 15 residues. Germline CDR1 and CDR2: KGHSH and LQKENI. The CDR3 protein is CASAPGAGGSQPQHF. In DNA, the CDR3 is TGTGCCAGCGCACCAGGGGCAGGGGGAAGTCAGCCCCAGCATTTT.

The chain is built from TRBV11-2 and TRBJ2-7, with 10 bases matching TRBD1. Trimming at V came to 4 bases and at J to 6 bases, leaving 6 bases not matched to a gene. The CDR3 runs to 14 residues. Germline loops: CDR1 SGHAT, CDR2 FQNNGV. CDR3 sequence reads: CASSSSRTGGEQYF. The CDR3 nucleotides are TGTGCCAGCAGCTCATCAAGGACAGGGGGCGAGCAGTACTTC.

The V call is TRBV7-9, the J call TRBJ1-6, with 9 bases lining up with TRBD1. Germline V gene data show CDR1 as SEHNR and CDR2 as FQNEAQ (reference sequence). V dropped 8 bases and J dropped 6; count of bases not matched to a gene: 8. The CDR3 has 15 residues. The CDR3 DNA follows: TGTGCCAGCCAGGGACAGGGAGCTTCTAATTCACCCCTCCACTTT. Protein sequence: CASQGQGASNSPLHF.

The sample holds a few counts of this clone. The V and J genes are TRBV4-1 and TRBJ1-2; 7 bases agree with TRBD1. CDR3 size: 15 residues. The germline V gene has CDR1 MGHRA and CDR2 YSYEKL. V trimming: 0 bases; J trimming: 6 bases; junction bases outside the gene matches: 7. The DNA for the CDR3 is TGCGCCAGCAGCCAAGATCCCCCCAGGGGGGATGGCTACACCTTC. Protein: CASSQDPPRGDGYTF.